These T cell receptor beta chains were read from a single sample in a study of blood T cell repertoires in COVID-19. Profiling relied on immunoSEQ multiplex PCR, and the TCRdb table lists in-frame clones only, not all of them. The profile shows 350,000 to 400,000 clones, 65% to 90% of them singletons. Sample: peripheral blood. These receptors all stem from a woman aged 60-70 years with COVID-19, enrolled during active disease. The CDR3 runs from the conserved cysteine through the conserved F or W. The D gene is left open where the match is weak. The size of a clone is reported for some rows only, either as once, few or many, or as a class for expanded clones.

clone_size	v_call	d_call	j_call	cdr3_aa	cdr3_nt
NA	TRBV3-1/TRBV3-2	TRBD1	TRBJ2-6	CASSHPYGQGVSGANVLTF	TGTGCCAGCAGCCACCCCTATGGACAGGGGGTCTCTGGGGCCAACGTCCTGACTTTC
NA	TRBV29-1	TRBD2	TRBJ2-7	CSVEGGGRAGQYF	TGCAGCGTTGAGGGCGGGGGGCGCGCGGGGCAGTACTTC
NA	TRBV3-1/TRBV3-2	NA	TRBJ1-2	CASSPGQNPAGYTF	TGTGCCAGCAGCCCGGGACAAAATCCCGCCGGCTACACCTTC
NA	TRBV10-3	TRBD2	TRBJ2-2	CAISPFSGRGLTGELFF	TGTGCCATCAGTCCATTTTCGGGGCGGGGGTTGACCGGGGAGCTGTTTTTT
NA	TRBV15	NA	TRBJ2-6	CATSKPSGANVLTF	TGTGCCACCAGCAAGCCCTCTGGGGCCAACGTCCTGACTTTC
NA	TRBV9	TRBD2	TRBJ2-5	CASSPVASGGAVKETQYF	TGTGCCAGCAGCCCCGTTGCTAGCGGGGGGGCCGTGAAGGAGACCCAGTACTTC
NA	TRBV11-2	TRBD2	TRBJ2-1	CASSLNSGGDNEQFF	TGTGCCAGCAGCTTAAATAGCGGGGGGGACAATGAGCAGTTCTTC
NA	TRBV30	NA	TRBJ1-6	CAWSGQSNNSPLHF	TGTGCCTGGAGTGGACAGTCGAATAATTCACCCCTCCACTTT
NA	TRBV6-4	NA	TRBJ1-1	CASSSGGPNTEAFF	NA
NA	TRBV6-6	TRBD1	TRBJ2-7	CASSPPGTGGNEQYF	TGTGCCAGCAGTCCACCCGGGACAGGGGGGAACGAGCAGTACTTC
NA	TRBV7-9	TRBD1	TRBJ1-1	CASSRDRGNEAFF	TGTGCCAGCAGTCGGGACAGGGGTAATGAAGCTTTCTTT
NA	TRBV11-2	NA	TRBJ2-5	CASSFWGEETQYF	TGTGCCAGCAGCTTTTGGGGAGAAGAGACCCAGTACTTC
NA	TRBV5-6	NA	TRBJ1-2	CASSFAGSNYGYTF	TGTGCCAGCAGCTTTGCAGGATCTAACTATGGCTACACCTTC
once	TRBV2	NA	TRBJ1-5	CASSGTRQPQHF	TGTGCCAGCAGTGGGACACGACAGCCCCAGCATTTT
NA	TRBV6-5	NA	TRBJ1-3	CASSLDRSSGNTIYF	TGTGCCAGCAGTTTGGACAGAAGCTCTGGAAACACCATATATTTT
NA	TRBV7-9	NA	TRBJ1-3	CASSFWTTGNTIYF	TGTGCCAGCAGCTTTTGGACTACTGGAAACACCATATATTTT
NA	TRBV24-1	NA	TRBJ1-1	CATSDLGQINTEAFF	TGTGCCACCAGTGATTTGGGACAGATAAACACTGAAGCTTTCTTT
NA	TRBV5-4	TRBD1	TRBJ1-1	CASSSVTGGTEAFF	TGTGCCAGCAGCTCAGTCACAGGGGGCACTGAAGCTTTCTTT
few	TRBV10-3	NA	TRBJ1-1	CAISPRGGVNTEAFF	TGTGCCATCAGTCCCCGGGGGGGGGTGAACACTGAAGCTTTCTTT
once	TRBV6-5	TRBD1	TRBJ1-3	CASRKDRAAGNTIYF	TGTGCCAGCAGGAAGGACAGGGCAGCTGGAAACACCATATATTTT
NA	TRBV7-9	TRBD1	TRBJ1-3	CASSLRQGGGNTIYF	TGTGCCAGCAGCTTACGACAGGGGGGAGGAAACACCATATATTTT
NA	TRBV10-3	TRBD1	TRBJ1-4	CAISGGGGGYEKLFF	TGTGCCATCAGTGGCGGAGGAGGGGGCTATGAAAAACTGTTTTTT
NA	TRBV4-1	NA	TRBJ2-7	CASSQERTPTYEQYF	TGCGCCAGCAGCCAAGAGAGGACTCCTACCTACGAGCAGTACTTC
NA	TRBV11-2	TRBD1	TRBJ1-4	CASSSGQGFYGNEKLFF	TGTGCCAGCAGCTCGGGACAGGGGTTTTACGGTAATGAAAAACTGTTTTTT
NA	TRBV27	NA	TRBJ2-2	CASSLSTANTGELFF	TGTGCCAGCAGTTTGTCGACAGCGAACACCGGGGAGCTGTTTTTT